This TCR beta chain was observed in a study of beta chain features in type 1 diabetes. The overall study: The samples had around 98 million sorted cells examined in all. Points from the study as a whole: Naive, central memory and Treg TCRB repertoires appeared more alike in patients than in healthy donors. TCRB CDR3 length was moderately but significantly reduced in all four CD4+ subsets of Type 1 diabetes patients. More deletions and fewer insertions at VDJ junctions were found in patients with type 1 diabetes.

This CDR3 is built from 13 residues. Trimming stripped 1 base from V and 3 bases from J, with 7 bases between. The germline CDR1 and CDR2 sequences are SGHRS and YFSETQ. Expressed TCRB transcripts were sequenced because the isolated RNA had all been reverse transcribed beforehand. The data were produced by immunoSEQ multiplex PCR, yet TCRdb's version contains in-frame clones alone and is incomplete. The table lists more than 250,000 clones, 20% of them singletons. Averaging about 120 mL, one heparinised blood draw was given by each donor. Notes on this clone: The antigen remains unidentified.

V gene TRBV5-1 combines with J gene TRBJ1-2; D remains unclear. The sequencing input was naive CD4+ T cells from blood. This TCR was recovered from a woman aged 40 to 50 with type 1 diabetes. In nucleotides, the CDR3 is TGCGCCAGCAGCTTGAGCCCGGACTATGGCTACACCTTC. Translation gives CASSLSPDYGYTF.